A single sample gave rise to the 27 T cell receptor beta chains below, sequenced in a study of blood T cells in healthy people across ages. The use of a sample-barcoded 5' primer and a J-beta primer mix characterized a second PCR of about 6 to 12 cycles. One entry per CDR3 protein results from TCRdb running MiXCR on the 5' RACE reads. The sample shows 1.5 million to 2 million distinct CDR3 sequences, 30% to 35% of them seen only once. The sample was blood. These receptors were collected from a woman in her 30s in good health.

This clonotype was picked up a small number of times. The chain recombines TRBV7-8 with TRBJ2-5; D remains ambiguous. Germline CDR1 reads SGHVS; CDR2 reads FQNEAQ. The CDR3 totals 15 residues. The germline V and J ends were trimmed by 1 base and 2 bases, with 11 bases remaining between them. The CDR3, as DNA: TGTGCCAGCAGCTTAGAAGGATCTGGGCAAGAGACCCAGTACTTC. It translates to CASSLEGSGQETQYF.

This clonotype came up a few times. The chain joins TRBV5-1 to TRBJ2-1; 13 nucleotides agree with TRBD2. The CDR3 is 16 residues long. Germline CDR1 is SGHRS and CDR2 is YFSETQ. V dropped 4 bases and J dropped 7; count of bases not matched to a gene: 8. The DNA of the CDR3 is TGCGCCAGCAGCAGCGGACTAGCGGGGGCCCAAAATGAGCAGTTCTTC. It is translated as CASSSGLAGAQNEQFF.

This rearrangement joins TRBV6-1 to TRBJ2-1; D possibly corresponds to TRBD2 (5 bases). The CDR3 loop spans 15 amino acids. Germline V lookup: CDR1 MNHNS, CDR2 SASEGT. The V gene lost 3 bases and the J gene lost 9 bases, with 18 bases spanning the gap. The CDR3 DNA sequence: TGTGCCAGCAGTGAGGAAGGAGGAGGATGCAGTGAGCAGTTCTTC. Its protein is CASSEEGGGCSEQFF.

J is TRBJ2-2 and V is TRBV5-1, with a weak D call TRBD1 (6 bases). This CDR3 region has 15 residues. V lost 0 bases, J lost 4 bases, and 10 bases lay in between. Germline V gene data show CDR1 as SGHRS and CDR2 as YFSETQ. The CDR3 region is CASSLDRAITGELFF. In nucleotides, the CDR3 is TGCGCCAGCAGCTTGGACAGGGCAATCACCGGGGAGCTGTTTTTT.

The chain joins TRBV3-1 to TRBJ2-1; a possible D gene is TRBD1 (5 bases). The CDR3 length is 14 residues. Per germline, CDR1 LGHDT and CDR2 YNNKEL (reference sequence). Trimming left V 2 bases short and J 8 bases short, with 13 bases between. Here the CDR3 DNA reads TGTGCCAGCAGCCAAACGAAGGGGCGACATGAGCAGTTCTTC. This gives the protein CASSQTKGRHEQFF.

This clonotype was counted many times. CDR3 DNA sequence: TGTGCCAGCAGCCGGAGGATTGAGGACATTCAGTACTTC. Protein product: CASSRRIEDIQYF. The chain recombines TRBV28 with TRBJ2-4; D possibly corresponds to TRBD2 (5 bases). The CDR3 has 13 amino acids. The V gene lost 6 bases and the J gene lost 8 bases, with 14 bases spanning the gap. Germline V gene sequence: CDR1 MDHEN, CDR2 SYDVKM.

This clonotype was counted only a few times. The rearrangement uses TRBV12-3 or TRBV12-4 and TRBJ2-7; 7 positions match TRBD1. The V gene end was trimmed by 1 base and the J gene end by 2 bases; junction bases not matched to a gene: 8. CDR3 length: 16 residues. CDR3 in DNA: TGTGCCAGCAGTTTAGGGGGATGGGACAGACCCTACGAGCAGTACTTC. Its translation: CASSLGGWDRPYEQYF.

The CDR3 sequence: CASSQDYFLQGEHEQYF. CDR3 in DNA: TGTGCCAGCAGCCAAGATTATTTTCTACAGGGGGAACACGAGCAGTACTTC. The chain couples TRBV3-1 to TRBJ2-5, with 8 positions matching TRBD1. The end of the DNA is better explained by TRBJ2-7, so the J call may be wrong. Germline V gene sequence: CDR1 LGHDT, CDR2 YNNKEL (reference sequence). The CDR3 extends over 17 amino acids.

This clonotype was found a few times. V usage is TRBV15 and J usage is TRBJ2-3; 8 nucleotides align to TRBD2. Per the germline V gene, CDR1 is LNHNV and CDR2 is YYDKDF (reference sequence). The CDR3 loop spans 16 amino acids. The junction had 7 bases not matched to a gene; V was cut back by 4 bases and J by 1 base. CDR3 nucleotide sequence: TGTGCCACCAGCATTAGCGGGGAGGTTGGCACAGATACGCAGTATTTT. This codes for CATSISGEVGTDTQYF. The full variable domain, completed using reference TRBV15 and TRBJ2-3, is DAMVIQNPRYQVTQFGKPVTLSCSQTLNHNVMYWYQQKSSQAPKLLFHYYDKDFNNEADTPDNFQSRRPNTSFCFLDIRSPGLGDTAMYLCATSISGEVGTDTQYFGPGTRLTVL.

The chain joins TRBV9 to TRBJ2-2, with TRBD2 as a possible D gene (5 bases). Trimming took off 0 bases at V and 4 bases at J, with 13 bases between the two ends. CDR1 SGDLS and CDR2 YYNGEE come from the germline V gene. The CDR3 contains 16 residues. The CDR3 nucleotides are TGTGCCAGCAGCGTAGATGAGGGAGAAGTCACCGGGGAGCTGTTTTTT. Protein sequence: CASSVDEGEVTGELFF.

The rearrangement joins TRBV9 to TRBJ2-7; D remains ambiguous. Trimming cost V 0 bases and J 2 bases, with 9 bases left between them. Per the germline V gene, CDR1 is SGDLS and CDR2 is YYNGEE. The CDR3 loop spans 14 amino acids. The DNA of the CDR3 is TGTGCCAGCAGCGTAGGTAACGATCCCTACGAGCAGTACTTC. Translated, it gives CASSVGNDPYEQYF.

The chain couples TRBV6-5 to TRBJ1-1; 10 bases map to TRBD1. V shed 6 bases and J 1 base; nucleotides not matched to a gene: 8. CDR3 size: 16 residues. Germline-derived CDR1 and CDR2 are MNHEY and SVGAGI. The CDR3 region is CASSYGRDRGNTEAFF. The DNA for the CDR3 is TGTGCCAGCAGCTACGGTCGGGACAGGGGGAACACTGAAGCTTTCTTT.

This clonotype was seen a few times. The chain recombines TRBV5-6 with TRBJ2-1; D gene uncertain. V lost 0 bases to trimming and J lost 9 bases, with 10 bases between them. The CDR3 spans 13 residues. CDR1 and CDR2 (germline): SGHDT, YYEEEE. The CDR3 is CASSLDPEGEQFF. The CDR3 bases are TGTGCCAGCAGCTTGGACCCCGAAGGTGAGCAGTTCTTC.

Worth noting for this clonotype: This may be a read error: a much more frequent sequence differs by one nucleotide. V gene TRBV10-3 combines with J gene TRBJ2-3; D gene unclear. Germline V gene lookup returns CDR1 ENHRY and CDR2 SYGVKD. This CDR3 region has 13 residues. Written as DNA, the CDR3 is TGTGCCGTCAGTGAAGTGGACGCAGATACGCAGTATTTT. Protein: CAVSEVDADTQYF.

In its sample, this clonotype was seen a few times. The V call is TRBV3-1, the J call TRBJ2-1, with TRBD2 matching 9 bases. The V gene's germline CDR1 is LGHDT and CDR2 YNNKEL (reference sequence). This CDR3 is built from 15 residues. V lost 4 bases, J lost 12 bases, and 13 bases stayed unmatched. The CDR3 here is CASSPTVLAGARQFF. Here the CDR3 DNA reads TGTGCCAGCAGCCCCACCGTGTTAGCGGGGGCCCGGCAGTTCTTC.

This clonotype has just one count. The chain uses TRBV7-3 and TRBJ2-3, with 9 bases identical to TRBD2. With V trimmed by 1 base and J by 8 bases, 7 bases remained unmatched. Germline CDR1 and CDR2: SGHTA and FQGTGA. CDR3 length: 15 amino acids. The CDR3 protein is CASSLIAGGRGTQYF. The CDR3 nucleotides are TGTGCCAGCAGCTTAATCGCGGGAGGGCGGGGTACGCAGTATTTT.

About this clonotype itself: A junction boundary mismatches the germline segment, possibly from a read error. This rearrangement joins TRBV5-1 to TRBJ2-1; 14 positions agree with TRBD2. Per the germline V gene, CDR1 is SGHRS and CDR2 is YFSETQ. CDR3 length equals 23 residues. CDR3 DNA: TGCGCCAGCAGCTTGGATAAAACCCCGAAGGGACTAGCGGGAGTCCACTCCTACAATGAGCAGATCTTC. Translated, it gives CASSLDKTPKGLAGVHSYNEQIF. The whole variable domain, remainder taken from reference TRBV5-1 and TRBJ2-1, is KAGVTQTPRYLIKTRGQQVTLSCSPISGHRSVSWYQQTPGQGLQFLFEYFSETQRNKGNFPGRFSGRQFSNSRSEMNVSTLELGDSALYLCASSLDKTPKGLAGVHSYNEQIFGPGTRLTVL.

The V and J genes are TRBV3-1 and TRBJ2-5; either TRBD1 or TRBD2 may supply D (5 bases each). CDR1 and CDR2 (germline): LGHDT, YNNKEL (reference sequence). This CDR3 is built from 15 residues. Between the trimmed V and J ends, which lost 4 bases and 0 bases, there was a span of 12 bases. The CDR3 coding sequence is TGTGCCAGCAGCCGCCTGGGACCAAACCAAGAGACCCAGTACTTC. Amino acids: CASSRLGPNQETQYF.

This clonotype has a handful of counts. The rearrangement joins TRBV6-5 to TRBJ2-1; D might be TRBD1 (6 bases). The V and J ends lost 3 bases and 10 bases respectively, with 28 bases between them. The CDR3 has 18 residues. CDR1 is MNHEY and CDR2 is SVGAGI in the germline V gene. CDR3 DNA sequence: TGTGCCAGCAGTTATTCCCGTAGGACAGCGCGTGGCATTGGGGAGCAGTTCTTC. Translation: CASSYSRRTARGIGEQFF.

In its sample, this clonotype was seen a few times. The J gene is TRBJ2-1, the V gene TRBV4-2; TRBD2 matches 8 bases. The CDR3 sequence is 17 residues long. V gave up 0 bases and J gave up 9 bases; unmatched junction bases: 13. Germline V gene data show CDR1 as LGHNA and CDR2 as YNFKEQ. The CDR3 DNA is TGTGCCAGCAGCCAAGAGGAGAGACTAGCGATTACTGGTGAGCAGTTCTTC. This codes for CASSQEERLAITGEQFF.

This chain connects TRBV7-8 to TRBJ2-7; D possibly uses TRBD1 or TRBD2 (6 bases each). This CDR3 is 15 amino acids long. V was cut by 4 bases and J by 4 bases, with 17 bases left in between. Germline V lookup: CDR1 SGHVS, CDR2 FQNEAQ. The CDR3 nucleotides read TGTGCCAGCAGCTCAGGGGAATCGGGGGCTTACGAGCAGTACTTC. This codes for CASSSGESGAYEQYF.

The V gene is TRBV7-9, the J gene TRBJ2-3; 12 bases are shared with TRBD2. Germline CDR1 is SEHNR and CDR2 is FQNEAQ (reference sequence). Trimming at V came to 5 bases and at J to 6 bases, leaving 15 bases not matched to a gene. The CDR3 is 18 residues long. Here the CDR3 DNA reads TGTGCCAGCAGCCCCCGTCGCAGACTAGCGGGGGACGGTGATACGCAGTATTTT. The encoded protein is CASSPRRRLAGDGDTQYF.

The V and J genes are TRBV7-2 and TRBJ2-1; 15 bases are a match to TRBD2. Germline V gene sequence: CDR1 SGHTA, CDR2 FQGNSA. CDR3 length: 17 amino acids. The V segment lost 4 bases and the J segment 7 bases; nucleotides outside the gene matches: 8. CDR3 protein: CASSSRGLAGGRNEQFF. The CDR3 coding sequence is TGTGCCAGCAGCTCCCGAGGACTAGCGGGAGGGCGGAATGAGCAGTTCTTC. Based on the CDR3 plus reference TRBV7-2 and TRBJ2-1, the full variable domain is GAGVSQSPSNKVTEKGKDVELRCDPISGHTALYWYRQSLGQGLEFLIYFQGNSAPDKSGLPSDRFSAERTGGSVSTLTIQRTQQEDSAVYLCASSSRGLAGGRNEQFFGPGTRLTVL.

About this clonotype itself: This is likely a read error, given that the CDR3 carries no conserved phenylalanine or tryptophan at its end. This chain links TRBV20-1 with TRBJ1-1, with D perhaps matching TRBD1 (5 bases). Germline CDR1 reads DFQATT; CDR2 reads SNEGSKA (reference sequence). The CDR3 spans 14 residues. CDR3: CSARKQADNTEAFV. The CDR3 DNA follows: TGCAGCGCTAGAAAACAGGCTGATAACACTGAAGCTTTCGTT.

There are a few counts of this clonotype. The CDR3 reads CSARDLARMNTEAFF. Written as DNA, the CDR3 is TGCAGTGCTAGAGATCTCGCGAGGATGAACACTGAAGCTTTCTTT. The genes are TRBV20-1 and TRBJ1-1, with D hard to call. From germline, CDR1 is DFQATT and CDR2 SNEGSKA (reference sequence). With 0 bases removed from V and 0 bases from J, the gap between germline ends came to 11 bases. The CDR3 is 15 residues long.

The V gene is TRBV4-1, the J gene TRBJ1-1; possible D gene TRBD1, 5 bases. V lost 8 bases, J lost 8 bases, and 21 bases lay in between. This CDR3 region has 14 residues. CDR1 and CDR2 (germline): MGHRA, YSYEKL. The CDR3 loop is CASQPSGGSQEAFF. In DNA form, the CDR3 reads TGCGCCAGCCAACCCTCGGGGGGGTCGCAGGAAGCTTTCTTT.

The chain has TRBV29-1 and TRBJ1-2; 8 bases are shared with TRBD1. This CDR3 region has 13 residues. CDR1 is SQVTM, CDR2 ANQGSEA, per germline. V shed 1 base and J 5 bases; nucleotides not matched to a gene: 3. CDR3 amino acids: CSVEAGQVYGYTF. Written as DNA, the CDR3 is TGCAGCGTTGAAGCGGGACAGGTTTATGGCTACACCTTC. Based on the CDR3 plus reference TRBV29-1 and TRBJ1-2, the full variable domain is SAVISQKPSRDICQRGTSLTIQCQVDSQVTMMFWYRQQPGQSLTLIATANQGSEATYESGFVIDKFPISRPNLTFSTLTVSNMSPEDSSIYLCSVEAGQVYGYTFGSGTRLTVV.